This paragraph covers one T cell receptor beta chain sequence. This record comes from a study of blood T cell repertoires in COVID-19. Sequencing used immunoSEQ multiplex PCR; TCRdb keeps in-frame clones, though not all of them. The data show roughly 250,000 clones, approximately 88% seen once. The age range of participants was roughly 18 to 90 years, with residence in about two dozen US areas. The V gene's germline CDR1 is MGHRA and CDR2 YSYEKL. The CDR3 sequence is 17 residues long. V lost 0 bases to trimming and J lost 3 bases, with 15 bases between them. The chain joins TRBV4-1 to TRBJ1-5; a weak D match, TRBD1 (6 bases). The sample consisted of PBMCs or T cells enriched from blood (not recorded which). The clonotype was recovered from a woman between 25 and 40 years old with acute COVID-19. DNA of the CDR3: TGCGCCAGCAGCCAAGATTTGGGACAAAGATTCAATCAGCCCCAGCATTTT. The encoded protein is CASSQDLGQRFNQPQHF.